These 17 T cell receptor beta chains were all obtained from the same sample, sequenced in a study of regulatory T cells in long-lasting Graves disease. TCR beta libraries were built with iRepertoire HTBI primers and Arm-PCR of CDR3 regions. TCRdb passed the multiplex PCR reads through MiXCR, listing each CDR3 protein once. The sample shows about 420,000 distinct CDR3 sequences, around 15% of them seen only once. Time point defined: newly diagnosed GD, antithyroid drugs for less than 3 months. PBMC-derived RNA was used for the TCR library. The data also belong to a second study, concerning T cells in Graves' hyperthyroidism and ophthalmopathy.

The specimen was peripheral blood mononuclear cells (PBMCs), collected at new diagnosis, from a patient treated with antithyroid drugs. The source of these receptors is a young woman with Graves disease.

This clonotype was recorded many times. V usage is TRBV28 and J usage is TRBJ2-5, with TRBD2 matching over 9 bases. CDR1 MDHEN and CDR2 SYDVKM come from the germline V gene. The CDR3 runs 15 residues. V shed 1 base, J shed 4 bases, and the junction held 4 bases outside the gene matches. DNA for the CDR3: TGTGCCAGCAGTTTATCGCTAGCGGGAAGAGAGACCCAGTACTTC. It is translated as CASSLSLAGRETQYF.

In this sample, this clonotype turned up a few times. The CDR3 DNA is TGTGCCAGTGCCGGGACTAGCGGGAGACTAAGCTCCTACAATGAGCAGTTCTTC. The encoded protein is CASAGTSGRLSSYNEQFF. The rearrangement joins TRBV19 to TRBJ2-1, with 14 positions matching TRBD2. Trimming took 8 bases from V and 0 from J; bases not matched to a gene: 9. Germline-derived CDR1 and CDR2 are LNHDA and SQIVND (reference sequence). The CDR3 consists of 18 residues.

The chain couples TRBV14 to TRBJ2-7; D ambiguous. Germline-derived CDR1 and CDR2 are SGHDN and FVKESK. The ends were cut back, 1 base at V and 2 bases at J, with 12 bases in the middle. This CDR3 region has 15 residues. CDR3 protein: CASSQVGGPAYEQYF. CDR3 in DNA: TGTGCCAGCAGCCAAGTCGGTGGGCCCGCCTACGAGCAGTACTTC.

This chain's CDR3 is CSVLTGHAYEQYF. The CDR3 DNA reads TGCAGCGTTTTGACAGGACACGCTTACGAGCAGTACTTC. J is TRBJ2-7 and V is TRBV29-1; a possible D gene is TRBD1 (6 bases). The germline V gene has CDR1 SQVTM and CDR2 ANQGSEA. V gave up 5 bases and J gave up 4 bases, with 15 bases separating them. This CDR3 has 13 amino acids.

There are a few counts of this clonotype. V and J are TRBV6-1 and TRBJ2-7; D ambiguous. The V gene's germline CDR1 is MNHNS and CDR2 SASEGT. This CDR3 comprises 14 residues. V lost 6 bases to trimming and J lost 0 bases, with 12 bases between them. CDR3 nucleotide sequence: TGTGCCAGCAGGCCGGTCAGTAGCTCCTACGAGCAGTACTTC. This sequence encodes CASRPVSSSYEQYF.

This clonotype turned up a few times. The rearrangement links TRBV12-3 or TRBV12-4 to TRBJ1-5, with 11 bases that match TRBD1. This CDR3 is built from 18 residues. V lost 5 bases, J lost 3 bases, and 12 bases stayed unmatched. CDR3 coding DNA: TGTGCCAGCAGTACCGGGACAGGGGGAACGGATGACAATCAGCCCCAGCATTTT. Protein product: CASSTGTGGTDDNQPQHF.

The J gene is TRBJ1-1, the V gene TRBV15; TRBD1 matches at 10 bases. Germline V gene sequence: CDR1 LNHNV, CDR2 YYDKDF (reference sequence). The CDR3 loop spans 14 amino acids. J was trimmed by 7 bases and V by 5 bases; bases with no gene match: 7. As DNA, the CDR3 is TGTGCCACCAGCCCCGGGACAGGGGTAGGTGAAGCTTTCTTT. Translated: CATSPGTGVGEAFF.

A few counts support this clonotype. V usage is TRBV30 and J usage is TRBJ1-1; no firm D call. The CDR3 runs to 11 residues. From germline, CDR1 is GTSNPN and CDR2 SVGIG (reference sequence). The V gene lost 1 base and the J gene lost 5 bases, with 5 bases spanning the gap. CDR3 in DNA: TGTGCCTGGAGTGATGGGACTGAAGCTTTCTTT. Protein: CAWSDGTEAFF.

This clonotype was detected ten times or more. This chain connects TRBV30 to TRBJ2-1; no firm D call. This CDR3 comprises 11 residues. Deletions cut 8 bases from V and 7 bases from J, with 12 bases between. Germline CDR1 is GTSNPN and CDR2 is SVGIG (reference sequence). The CDR3 DNA sequence: TGTGCCAGCAGCTTTCAGAATGAGCAGTTCTTC. Encoded protein: CASSFQNEQFF. Full variable domain (rest looked up from reference TRBV30 and TRBJ2-1): SQTIHQWPATLVQPVGSPLSLECTVEGTSNPNLYWYRQAAGRGLQLLFYSVGIGQISSEVPQNLSASRPQDRQFILSSKKLLLSDSGFYLCASSFQNEQFFGPGTRLTVL.

This clonotype occurred many times. The V and J genes are TRBV2 and TRBJ1-6; 7 bases line up with TRBD1. Trimming removed 3 bases from V and 3 bases from J; junction bases left unmatched: 5. Per germline, CDR1 SNHLY and CDR2 FYNNEI. The CDR3 totals 16 residues. The chain's CDR3 is CASSDMGTDYNSPLHF. CDR3 coding DNA: TGTGCCAGCAGTGATATGGGGACAGACTATAATTCACCCCTCCACTTT.

CDR3 sequence reads: CASRKRVLLGPQHF. In nucleotides, the CDR3 is TGTGCCAGCAGAAAGAGGGTCCTTTTGGGGCCCCAGCATTTT. This sequence joins TRBV6-1 and TRBJ1-5; D gene uncertain. Trimming left V 6 bases short and J 9 bases short, with 18 bases between. The CDR3 runs 14 residues. Germline CDR1 and CDR2: MNHNS and SASEGT.

This clonotype has a handful of counts. J is TRBJ1-1 and V is TRBV29-1; D perhaps matches TRBD1 (5 bases). The CDR3 runs to 14 residues. Germline V gives CDR1 SQVTM, CDR2 ANQGSEA. The V end lost 5 bases, the J end lost 2 bases, and 15 bases lay between the germline ends. The CDR3 protein is CSVHKRGSNTEAFF. In nucleotides, the CDR3 is TGCAGCGTTCACAAACGGGGGTCTAACACTGAAGCTTTCTTT.

There are many counts of this clonotype. This rearrangement joins TRBV28 to TRBJ2-7; 9 bases are shared with TRBD2. The germline V gene has CDR1 MDHEN and CDR2 SYDVKM. V shed 7 bases and J 0 bases; nucleotides not matched to a gene: 7. The CDR3 sequence is 15 residues long. The CDR3 DNA follows: TGTGCCAGCACCCCTACTAGCGGGTTCTCCTACGAGCAGTACTTC. Its protein is CASTPTSGFSYEQYF.

This clonotype was observed a few times. The rearrangement links TRBV2 to TRBJ2-3; TRBD2 might be the D (6 bases). This CDR3 is built from 16 residues. V was shortened by 3 bases and J by 0 bases, with 13 bases between the two germline ends. Germline V gene lookup returns CDR1 SNHLY and CDR2 FYNNEI. Here the CDR3 DNA reads TGTGCCAGCAGTGAGCCGGGAGCGGACAGCACAGATACGCAGTATTTT. It yields the protein CASSEPGADSTDTQYF.

The chain combines TRBV20-1 with TRBJ2-4; 8 nucleotides match TRBD1. J was trimmed by 1 base and V by 2 bases; bases with no gene match: 7. The CDR3 runs 16 residues. CDR1 DFQATT and CDR2 SNEGSKA come from the germline V gene (reference sequence). In nucleotides, the CDR3 is TGCAGTGCTAGAAAGACAGGGGTGTCCGCCAAAAACATTCAGTACTTC. Amino acids: CSARKTGVSAKNIQYF.

On this clonotype: A much larger clone is a single base away; this may be a read error. CDR3 DNA sequence: TGTGCCAGCGGCTTAACCGGGGCGGTCGAGACCCAGTACTTC. As protein: CASGLTGAVETQYF. V is TRBV5-5 and J is TRBJ2-5; either TRBD1 or TRBD2 may fit D (5 bases each). The CDR3 runs to 14 residues. CDR1 is SGHKS, CDR2 YYEKEE, per germline (reference sequence).

In this sample, this clonotype turned up many times. This sequence joins TRBV5-5 and TRBJ2-7; 11 nucleotides align to TRBD2. After removal of 3 bases from V and 0 bases from J, the junction contained 8 bases not matched to a gene. The CDR3 sequence is 17 residues long. CDR1 is SGHKS, CDR2 YYEKEE, per germline (reference sequence). CDR3 sequence reads: CASSWTLTSGNSYEQYF. The DNA for the CDR3 is TGTGCCAGCAGCTGGACTTTGACTAGCGGGAACTCCTACGAGCAGTACTTC.